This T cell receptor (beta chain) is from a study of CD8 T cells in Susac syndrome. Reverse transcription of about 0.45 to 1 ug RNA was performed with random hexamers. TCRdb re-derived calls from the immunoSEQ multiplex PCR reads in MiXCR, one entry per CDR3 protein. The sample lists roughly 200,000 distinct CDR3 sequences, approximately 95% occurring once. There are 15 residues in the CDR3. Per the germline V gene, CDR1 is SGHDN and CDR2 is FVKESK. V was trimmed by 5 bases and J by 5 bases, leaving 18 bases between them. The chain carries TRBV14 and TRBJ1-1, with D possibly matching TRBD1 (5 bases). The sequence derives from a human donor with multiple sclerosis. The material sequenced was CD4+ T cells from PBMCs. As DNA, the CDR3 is TGTGCCAGCAGCTCCTTGGTGGCAGGGAGGACTGAAGCTTTCTTT. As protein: CASSSLVAGRTEAFF.